The source of this TCR beta chain is a study of T-cell memory formation after mild COVID-19. MiXCR, run by TCRdb on the 5' RACE reads, gives a single entry per CDR3 protein. Of 180,000 or so distinct CDR3 sequences in the sample, roughly 11% were seen once. V shed 5 bases and J shed 8 bases, with 10 bases lying between them. CDR3 length equals 12 residues. The sequenced material came from PBMCs or a T cell subset sorted from them (not recorded which). This clonotype was sampled from a man aged 18 to 30 who had mild COVID-19 (a few samples of this study predate the infection). Cell type and time point are not known. This chain links TRBV12-3 or TRBV12-4 with TRBJ2-4, with D possibly called TRBD1 or TRBD2 (6 bases each). CDR3 region: CASSLRGDIQYF. In nucleotides, the CDR3 is TGTGCCAGCAGTCTAAGGGGGGACATTCAGTACTTC.